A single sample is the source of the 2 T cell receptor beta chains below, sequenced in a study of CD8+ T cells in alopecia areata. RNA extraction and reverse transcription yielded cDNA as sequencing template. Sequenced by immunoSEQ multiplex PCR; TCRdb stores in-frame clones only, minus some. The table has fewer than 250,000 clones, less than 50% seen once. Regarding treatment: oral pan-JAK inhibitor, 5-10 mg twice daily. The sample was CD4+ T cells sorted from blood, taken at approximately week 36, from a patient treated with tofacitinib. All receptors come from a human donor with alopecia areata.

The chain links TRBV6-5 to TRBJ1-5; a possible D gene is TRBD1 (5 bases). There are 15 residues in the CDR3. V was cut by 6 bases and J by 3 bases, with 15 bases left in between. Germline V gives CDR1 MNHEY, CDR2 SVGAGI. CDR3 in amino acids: CASSTRDGYNQPQHF. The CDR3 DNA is TGTGCCAGCAGCACTCGGGACGGTTACAATCAGCCCCAGCATTTT.

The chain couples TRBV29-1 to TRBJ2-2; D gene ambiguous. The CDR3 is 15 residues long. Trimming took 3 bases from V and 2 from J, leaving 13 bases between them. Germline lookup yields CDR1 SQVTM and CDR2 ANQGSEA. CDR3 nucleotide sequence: TGCAGCGTTGATACTCCGGGCTTAAACACCGGGGAGCTGTTTTTT. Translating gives CSVDTPGLNTGELFF.